Listed below are T cell receptor beta chains from one sample, sequenced in a study of CD8+ T cells in alopecia areata. The table came from immunoSEQ multiplex PCR; TCRdb's copy has only in-frame clones and leaves some out. The sample records just over 150,000 clones, 65% being singletons. The source material was CD4+ T cells sorted from blood, sampled at week 4, from a patient treated with tofacitinib. All receptors come from a human donor with alopecia areata. The CDR3 runs from the conserved cysteine through the conserved F or W. A D gene is named only where the DNA matches it firmly. Not all rows give a size; the values are once, few, many and, for expanded clones, a class.

j_call v_call clone_size d_call cdr3_nt cdr3_aa
TRBJ2-7 TRBV25-1 . . TGTGCCAGCAGTGGCCTGGGGGGTCCCTCCTACGAGCAGTACTTC CASSGLGGPSYEQYF
TRBJ2-3 TRBV15 . . TGTGCCACCAGCAGAGATAAACAGGGAGGGCGATCAGATACGCAGTATTTT CATSRDKQGGRSDTQYF
TRBJ2-3 TRBV18 few . TGTGCCAGCTCACCACCGGGGCGCACAGATACGCAGTATTTT CASSPPGRTDTQYF
TRBJ2-3 TRBV11-3 . TRBD2 TGTGCCAGCAGCCGCGCGGGGGGCGATACGCAGTATTTT CASSRAGGDTQYF
TRBJ2-1 TRBV29-1 . TRBD1 TGCAGCGTCAACAGGGGCAATGAGCAGTTCTTC CSVNRGNEQFF
TRBJ1-2 TRBV29-1 . . TGCAGCGTGGACAGTTATGGCTACACCTTC CSVDSYGYTF
TRBJ2-1 TRBV29-1 . TRBD2 TGCAGCGTCCCGACGGGGGGCAATGAGCAGTTCTTC CSVPTGGNEQFF
TRBJ2-1 TRBV7-9 few TRBD2 TGTGCCAGCAGCTTAGCTTTAGCGGGGACTAGATTGTTCTTC CASSLALAGTRLFF
TRBJ2-1 TRBV30 . . TGTGCCTGGAGATACGACTCCTACAATGAGCAGTTCTTC CAWRYDSYNEQFF
TRBJ1-5 TRBV7-3 . . TGTGCCAGCAGCTTAAGTAGCAATCAGCCCCAGCATTTT CASSLSSNQPQHF
TRBJ2-7 TRBV9 . . TGTGCCAGCAGCGTAGGCGCCAGCTCCTACGAGCAGTACTTC CASSVGASSYEQYF
TRBJ1-1 TRBV9 . . TGTGCCAGCAGCCCCGCCCTGAACACTGAAGCTTTCTTT CASSPALNTEAFF
TRBJ2-7 TRBV19 . TRBD1 TGTGCCAGTAGTAACGGACAGGGTTCCTACGAGCAGTACTTC CASSNGQGSYEQYF
TRBJ2-7 TRBV30 . . TGTGCCTGCACCCAGGGGGGGGCCTACGAGCAGTACTTC CACTQGGAYEQYF
TRBJ2-1 TRBV11-3 few . TGTGCCAGCAGCTTTGGGTACAATGAGCAGTTCTTC CASSFGYNEQFF
TRBJ1-6 TRBV6-1 . . TGTGCCAGCAGTCAAGGGTATTCACCCCTCCACTTT CASSQGYSPLHF
TRBJ1-2 TRBV6-6 few . TGTGCCAGCAGGGATCCCACAGGAGACCTCTATGGCTACACCTTC CASRDPTGDLYGYTF
TRBJ2-6 TRBV5-1 . TRBD1 TGCGCCAGCAGCGATGGGACAGCCCTCTCTGGGGCCAACGTCCTGACTTTC CASSDGTALSGANVLTF
TRBJ1-1 TRBV7-9 . . TGTGCCAGCAGCCCCCAGGGAGGGATGGGAGCTTTCTTT CASSPQGGMGAFF
TRBJ1-2 TRBV6-5 few TRBD1 TGTGCCAGCAGTTACGGACAGGGGAACTATGGCTACACCTTC CASSYGQGNYGYTF
TRBJ2-1 TRBV30 once TRBD2 TGTGCCTGGAGCTCCTCTCCCGGGACTACTCCGAGGGAGCAGTTCTTC CAWSSSPGTTPREQFF
TRBJ2-2 TRBV14 . . TGTGCCAGCAGCCTATGGAACACCGGGGAGCTGTTTTTT CASSLWNTGELFF
TRBJ2-5 TRBV5-1 . . TGCGCCAGCAGCCTGGACGGGGTCCAGACCCAGTACTTC CASSLDGVQTQYF
TRBJ2-5 TRBV30 . . TGTGCCTGGACCCTACGCCGCGAGACCCAGTACTTC CAWTLRRETQYF
TRBJ2-5 TRBV29-1 . TRBD1 TGCAGCGTTCGTACAGGGGGCAGGGAGACCCAGTACTTC CSVRTGGRETQYF
TRBJ2-2 TRBV20-1 . TRBD2 TGCAGCGGGAGGGAGGACGGGGAGCTGTTTTTT CSGREDGELFF
TRBJ2-5 TRBV29-1 once TRBD1 TGCAGCGTTGAAGATCCGACAGGGGTGGAGACCCAGTACTTC CSVEDPTGVETQYF
TRBJ1-5 TRBV6-5 . . TGTGCCAGCAGGGGACCTTCCGATAGTCAGCCCCAGCATTTT CASRGPSDSQPQHF
TRBJ2-2 TRBV13 . . TGTGCCAGCAGCCCCCGATCCGGGGAGCTGTTTTTT CASSPRSGELFF
TRBJ1-1 TRBV30 . . TGTGCCTGGGTAGCAGGTACTGAAGCTTTCTTT CAWVAGTEAFF
TRBJ1-1 TRBV29-1 . . TGCAGCGTTTATAACAGGGCGAACACTGAAGCTTTCTTT CSVYNRANTEAFF
TRBJ2-1 TRBV9 few TRBD2 TGTGCCAGCAGCGCTGCGGGGGGCCTTGAAGATGAGCAGTTCTTC CASSAAGGLEDEQFF
TRBJ1-1 TRBV29-1 . . TGCAGCGTTGAAGTACACAACACTGAAGCTTTCTTT CSVEVHNTEAFF
TRBJ1-2 TRBV27 . TRBD1 TGTGCCAGCGGGAGGACAGGACCGGCGTGGGCTGGCTACACCTTC CASGRTGPAWAGYTF
TRBJ1-2 TRBV9 . TRBD1 TGTGCCAGCAGCGTAGGCGGGACAGGGGGCCTCTATGGCTACACCTTC CASSVGGTGGLYGYTF
TRBJ2-5 TRBV29-1 . . TGCAGCGTTGACAGGGCAAGACAAGAGACCCAGTACTTC CSVDRARQETQYF
TRBJ2-1 TRBV7-9 few TRBD1 TGTGCCAGCAGCCGGACAGGGGTCTCCTACAATGAGCAGTTCTTC CASSRTGVSYNEQFF
TRBJ1-1 TRBV5-5 . . TGTGCCAGCAGCCAGCAAATGGGGCAGGGTACAGGGAACACTGAAGCTTTCTTT CASSQQMGQGTGNTEAFF
TRBJ1-2 TRBV7-9 once . TGTGCCAGCAGCTACATGGTAGATGGCTACACCTTC CASSYMVDGYTF
TRBJ1-1 TRBV5-1 . . TGCGCCAGCAGCTTGAACAGGAACACTGAAGCTTTCTTT CASSLNRNTEAFF
TRBJ1-2 TRBV18 . TRBD1 TGTGCCAGCTCACCACCCGACAGGGAAGGTGGCTACACCTTC CASSPPDREGGYTF
TRBJ1-2 TRBV29-1 . TRBD1 TGCAGCGGGACAGGGAACTATGGCTACACCTTC CSGTGNYGYTF
TRBJ2-5 TRBV2 . . TGTGCCAGCAGTGAAAGAGGTAGAGAGACCCAGTACTTC CASSERGRETQYF
TRBJ1-2 TRBV29-1 . . TGCAGCGTTGAAGGTGGCTATGGCTACACCTTC CSVEGGYGYTF
TRBJ2-5 TRBV5-1 . . TGCGCCAGCAGCTCCGGACAGACCCAAGAGACCCAGTACTTC CASSSGQTQETQYF
TRBJ1-5 TRBV5-1 . . TGCGCCAGCAGCCGGGGGGATCCGAATCAGCCCCAGCATTTT CASSRGDPNQPQHF
TRBJ1-1 TRBV2 . . TGTGCCAGCAGTGGCCGAGGAGCTTTCTTT CASSGRGAFF
TRBJ1-2 TRBV29-1 . . TGCAGCGTTTCCTTGAGGGGTGGCTATGGCTACACCTTC CSVSLRGGYGYTF
TRBJ2-7 TRBV6-5 . TRBD1 TGTGCCAGCAGTTCCGGGACAGGGCGTACCTACGAGCAGTACTTC CASSSGTGRTYEQYF
TRBJ2-1 TRBV11-1 . TRBD1 TGTGCCAGCAGCTTAGGGACAGGGTCCTACAATGAGCAGTTCTTC CASSLGTGSYNEQFF
TRBJ2-1 TRBV5-1 . . TGCGCCAGCAGACGGGACGCGGATCCATACAATGAGCAGTTCTTC CASRRDADPYNEQFF
TRBJ2-4 TRBV29-1 few . TGCAGCGTGAGTTCAGCAGTAGCCAAAAACATTCAGTACTTC CSVSSAVAKNIQYF
TRBJ2-7 TRBV30 once . TGTGCCTGGAGTCTCTGGGGGACGGACCTACGAGCTCCACACTTC CAWSLWGTDLRAPHF
TRBJ2-5 TRBV5-5 . . TGTGCCAGCAGCCTGCGACAGAGGGGAGAGACCCAGTACTTC CASSLRQRGETQYF
TRBJ1-5 TRBV19 . . TGTGCCAGTAGTATCGGAAAGGGGGGCGAGGGTCAGCCCCAGCATTTT CASSIGKGGEGQPQHF
TRBJ1-1 TRBV10-3 . . TGTGCCATCAGTGAGATGACCCGCGGAAGCACTGAAGCTTTCTTT CAISEMTRGSTEAFF
TRBJ2-5 TRBV29-1 . . TGCAGCGTTGAAGATCTGAGGCAAGAGACCCAGTACTTC CSVEDLRQETQYF
TRBJ2-2 TRBV29-1 . . TGCAGCGTTGGGGGGGCCGGTTTCACCGGGGAGCTGTTTTTT CSVGGAGFTGELFF
TRBJ2-5 TRBV15 . . TGTGCCACCAGCAGAGCCAAGCAAGAGACCCAGTACTTC CATSRAKQETQYF
TRBJ1-1 TRBV5-4 . TRBD1 TGTGCCAGCAGTCCTACAGGGGCGAACACTGAAGCTTTCTTT CASSPTGANTEAFF